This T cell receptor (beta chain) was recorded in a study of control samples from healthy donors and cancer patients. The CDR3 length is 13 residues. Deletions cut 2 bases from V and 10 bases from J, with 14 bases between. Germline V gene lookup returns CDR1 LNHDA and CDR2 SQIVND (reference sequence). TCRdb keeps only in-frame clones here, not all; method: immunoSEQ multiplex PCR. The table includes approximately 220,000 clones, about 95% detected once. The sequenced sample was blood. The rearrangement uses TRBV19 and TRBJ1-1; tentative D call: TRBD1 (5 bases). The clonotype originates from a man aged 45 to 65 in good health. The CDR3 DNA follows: TGTGCCAGTAGTATAATATCAGGGAACCGAGCTTTCTTT. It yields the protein CASSIISGNRAFF.